These 11 T cell receptor beta chains share one sample of origin, sequenced in a study of T-cell reconstitution after alpha-beta-depleted transplantation in children. The TCRbeta library was prepared with unique molecular identifiers. TCRdb re-analysed the PCR reads in MiXCR, keeping a single row per CDR3 protein. The top ten hold roughly 27% of the sample, which has 440,000 or so distinct CDR3 sequences, roughly two fifths seen once. The sample was PBMCs, taken before TCRalphabeta/CD19-depleted stem cell transplant. These receptors were taken from a girl aged 2-10 years with aplastic anemia, due to receive a stem cell transplant.

The CDR3 reads CASSGGRTSEELFF. The CDR3 nucleotides are TGCGCCAGCAGCGGCGGACGGACCTCGGAGGAGCTGTTTTTT. The rearrangement links TRBV5-1 to TRBJ2-2; unclear D gene. Germline CDR1 and CDR2: SGHRS and YFSETQ. V lost 4 bases and J 10 bases, leaving 17 bases between the germline ends. The CDR3 contains 14 residues. Combining the CDR3 with reference TRBV5-1 and TRBJ2-2 gives the whole variable domain KAGVTQTPRYLIKTRGQQVTLSCSPISGHRSVSWYQQTPGQGLQFLFEYFSETQRNKGNFPGRFSGRQFSNSRSEMNVSTLELGDSALYLCASSGGRTSEELFFGEGSRLTVL.

This clonotype was counted a few times. The chain links TRBV18 to TRBJ1-1; no clear D. Germline V gives CDR1 KGHSH, CDR2 LQKENI. The CDR3 length is 13 residues. V was cut by 2 bases and J by 2 bases, with 6 bases left in between. This CDR3 is CASSPWANTEAFF. The CDR3 DNA sequence: TGTGCCAGCTCACCATGGGCCAACACTGAAGCTTTCTTT.

This clonotype has just a few counts. This may come from a read error, since a much larger clone is one base off. This chain connects TRBV6-6 to TRBJ1-1, with D possibly being TRBD1 (5 bases). From germline, CDR1 is MNHNY and CDR2 SVGAGI (reference sequence). V lost 6 bases and J 0 bases, leaving 8 bases between the germline ends. CDR3 size: 13 residues. As DNA, the CDR3 is TGTGCCAGCAGCCGACAGATGAACACTGAAGCTTTCTTT. It specifies CASSRQMNTEAFF.

This clonotype appeared a single time. V and J are TRBV4-1 and TRBJ2-5, with unresolved D. The CDR3 contains 13 residues. Germline V lookup: CDR1 MGHRA, CDR2 YSYEKL. V lost 0 bases to trimming and J lost 5 bases, with 7 bases between them. The CDR3 sequence is CASSQDRWETQYF. For the CDR3, the DNA is TGCGCCAGCAGCCAAGATAGATGGGAGACCCAGTACTTC.

At least ten counts were recorded for this clonotype. The chain combines TRBV4-2 with TRBJ1-2; D call uncertain. The germline V gene encodes CDR1 LGHNA and CDR2 YNFKEQ. This CDR3 is 12 amino acids long. V was pared by 4 bases and J by 2 bases, with 5 bases between. The CDR3 loop is CASSPENYGYTF. DNA for the CDR3: TGTGCCAGCAGCCCGGAGAACTATGGCTACACCTTC.

As concerns this clonotype: This clone may be a read error of a much larger clone one base away. The chain links TRBV7-9 to TRBJ2-7, with 8 bases that match TRBD1. V was pared by 3 bases and J by 2 bases, with 3 bases of the junction left unmatched. CDR3 length equals 14 residues. Germline V gene data show CDR1 as SEHNR and CDR2 as FQNEAQ (reference sequence). The CDR3: CASSFAGQAYEQYF. The CDR3 nucleotides are TGTGCCAGCAGCTTCGCGGGACAGGCCTACGAGCAGTACTTC.

The V call is TRBV20-1, the J call TRBJ2-3; 8 nucleotides agree with TRBD1. The V segment lost 6 bases and the J segment 6 bases; nucleotides outside the gene matches: 14. In germline, CDR1 is DFQATT, CDR2 SNEGSKA (reference sequence). This CDR3 contains 15 residues. Written as DNA, the CDR3 is TGCAGTGCAAAGACAGGGGTGTCTCTCACGGATACGCAGTATTTT. It specifies CSAKTGVSLTDTQYF.

This clonotype was seen at least ten times. The V and J genes are TRBV3-1 and TRBJ2-3; possible D gene TRBD2, 5 bases. V was pared by 3 bases and J by 4 bases, with 11 bases between. Germline V gene lookup returns CDR1 LGHDT and CDR2 YNNKEL (reference sequence). This CDR3 is built from 14 residues. This CDR3 reads CASSQFLSADTQYF. Written as DNA, the CDR3 is TGTGCCAGCAGCCAGTTCCTTAGCGCAGATACGCAGTATTTT.

The chain recombines TRBV20-1 with TRBJ1-5; TRBD1 matches 7 bases. The CDR3 consists of 15 residues. Germline V gives CDR1 DFQATT, CDR2 SNEGSKA (reference sequence). Trimming cost V 5 bases and J 1 base; bases outside gene matches: 8. CDR3 region: CSARAGGRSNQPQHF. The CDR3 DNA reads as TGCAGTGCTCGGGCAGGGGGGAGAAGCAATCAGCCCCAGCATTTT.

Many counts were recorded for this clonotype. This chain connects TRBV29-1 to TRBJ2-1; 8 positions match TRBD1. With V trimmed by 8 bases and J by 10 bases, 10 bases remained unmatched. This CDR3 is 12 amino acids long. Per the germline V gene, CDR1 is SQVTM and CDR2 is ANQGSEA. The chain's CDR3 is CSPHRDRTEQFF. The CDR3 DNA follows: TGCAGCCCCCACCGGGACAGGACCGAGCAGTTCTTC.

This clonotype was counted many times. The CDR3 nucleotides read TGTGCCAGCAGCCAGGGGGACTCTGGAAACACCATATATTTT. It translates to CASSQGDSGNTIYF. The chain employs TRBV3-1 and TRBJ1-3, with TRBD1 as a possible D gene (5 bases). Trimming removed 3 bases from V and 0 bases from J, with 6 bases in between. CDR3 length: 14 residues. Per the germline V gene, CDR1 is LGHDT and CDR2 is YNNKEL (reference sequence). Supplemented by reference TRBV3-1 and TRBJ1-3, the full variable domain reads DTAVSQTPKYLVTQMGNDKSIKCEQNLGHDTMYWYKQDSKKFLKIMFSYNNKELIINETVPNRFSPKSPDKAHLNLHINSLELGDSAVYFCASSQGDSGNTIYFGEGSWLTVV.